This TCR beta chain was sequenced in a study of blood T cell repertoires in COVID-19. Study-wide background: Italy, Spain and the United States were the sources of the convalescent and acute COVID-19 samples. Sources were T cells, B-cell-depleted T cells, or PBMCs; the material itself was cDNA or gDNA.

Under the authors' procedure: Counts of nucleated cells, estimated from reference gene primer amplification, were obtained. The protocol was immunoSEQ multiplex PCR, while the TCRdb copy is restricted to in-frame clones and leaves out a portion. V and J calls plus clone size are reproduced from that table; the DNA served to infer D and trimming. Of around 270,000 clones in the sample, roughly 84% are singletons; the top ten hold approximately 4%. In germline, CDR1 is SGHTA, CDR2 FQGNSA. Between the trimmed V and J ends, which lost 3 bases and 5 bases, there was a span of 16 bases. There are 15 residues in the CDR3.

The chain recombines TRBV7-2 with TRBJ1-2; no clear D. Sequenced sample: peripheral blood. This clonotype was obtained from a man aged 60 to 69 with acute or convalescent COVID-19. CDR3 in amino acids: CASSFRVGREYGYTF. For the CDR3, the DNA is TGTGCCAGCAGCTTCCGGGTCGGCCGGGAGTATGGCTACACCTTC.